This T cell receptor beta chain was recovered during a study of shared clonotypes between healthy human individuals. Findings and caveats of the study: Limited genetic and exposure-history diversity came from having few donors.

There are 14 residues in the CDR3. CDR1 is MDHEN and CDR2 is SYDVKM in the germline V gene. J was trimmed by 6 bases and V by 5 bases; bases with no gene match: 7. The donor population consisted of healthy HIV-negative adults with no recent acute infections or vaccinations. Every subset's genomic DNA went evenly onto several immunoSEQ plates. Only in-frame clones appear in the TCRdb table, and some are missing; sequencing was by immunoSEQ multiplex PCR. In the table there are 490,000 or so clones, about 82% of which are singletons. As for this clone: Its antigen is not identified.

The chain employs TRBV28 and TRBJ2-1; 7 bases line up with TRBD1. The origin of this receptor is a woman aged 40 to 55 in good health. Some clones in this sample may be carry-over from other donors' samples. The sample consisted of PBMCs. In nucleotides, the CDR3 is TGTGCCAGCAGTGCCAGGGGGTCGGCCAATGAGCAGTTCTTC. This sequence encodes CASSARGSANEQFF.